The clone carrying this T cell receptor beta chain has a handful of counts. The antigen remains unidentified. This specimen belongs to a study of cytomegalovirus exposure and HLA in healthy donors. Study outcomes and limitations: Across donors, most TCRs were seen rarely, yet some public ones were widespread. Some TCR beta chains (roughly 150 of them) were listed as cytomegalovirus-associated. According to a subsequent analysis, TCR clusters from the first cohort were inclined to appear together in the 110 or so validation repertoires. Confirmation was obtained in vitro that a few CMV-associated chains are specific for CMV antigens.

Profiling relied on immunoSEQ multiplex PCR, and the TCRdb table lists in-frame clones only, not all of them. The table has 200,000 to 250,000 clones, over 65% seen once; the top ten hold around 5.6%. The sample was PBMCs. The clonotype originates from a woman aged 18-29 years in good health and CMV-seronegative.

CDR3 amino acids: CASSPGQNTEAFF. DNA for the CDR3: TGTGCCAGCTCACCAGGCCAGAACACTGAAGCTTTCTTT. The chain carries TRBV18 and TRBJ1-1; D not certain. V lost 2 bases, J lost 1 base, and 5 bases lay in between. Looked up from germline, CDR1 is KGHSH and CDR2 is LQKENI. The CDR3 runs to 13 residues.